Given below is one T cell receptor beta chain in context. The target antigen is unknown. These data are taken from a study of shared clonotypes between healthy human individuals. Across the whole study: Sampling drew on donors who were a couple of women and a few men aged 18 to 49.

Germline-derived CDR1 and CDR2 are SQVTM and ANQGSEA. With 1 base removed from V and 6 bases from J, the gap between germline ends came to 9 bases. This CDR3 is 12 amino acids long. At the deep level, the assay was run. The sorted-subset replicate PCRs were given about 210 ng DNA, which is approximately 30,000 T cell genomes. TCRdb keeps only in-frame clones here, not all; method: immunoSEQ multiplex PCR. The sample contains some 2 million clones, roughly 96% of which appear only once. Study results and caveats: Limitation of the genetic and exposure-history diversity represented came from the few donors.

The sequence was obtained from a man aged 18 to 29 in good health. The chain has TRBV29-1 and TRBJ2-5; D is ambiguous. Specimen: naive CD4+ T cells sorted from blood. Subset indicated: CD45RA+ positively selected. CDR3 amino acids: CSVEGSPKTQYF. The CDR3 coding sequence is TGCAGCGTTGAAGGATCCCCGAAGACCCAGTACTTC.